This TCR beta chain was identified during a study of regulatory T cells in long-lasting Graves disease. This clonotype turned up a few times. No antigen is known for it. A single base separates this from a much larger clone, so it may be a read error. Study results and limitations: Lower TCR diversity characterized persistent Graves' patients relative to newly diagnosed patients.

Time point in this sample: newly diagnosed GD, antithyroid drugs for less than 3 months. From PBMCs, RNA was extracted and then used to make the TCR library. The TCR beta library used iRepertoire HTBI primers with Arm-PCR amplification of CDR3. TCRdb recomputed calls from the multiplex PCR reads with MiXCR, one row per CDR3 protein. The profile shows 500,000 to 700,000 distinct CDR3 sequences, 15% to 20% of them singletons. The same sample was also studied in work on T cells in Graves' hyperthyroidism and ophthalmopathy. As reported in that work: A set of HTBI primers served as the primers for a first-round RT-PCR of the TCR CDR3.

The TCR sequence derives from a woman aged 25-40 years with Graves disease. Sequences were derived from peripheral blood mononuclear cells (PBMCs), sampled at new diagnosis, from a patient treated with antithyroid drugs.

The CDR3 DNA reads TGTGCCGGCAGTTTTCAAGAGTATGGCTACACCTTC. Encoded protein: CAGSFQEYGYTF. V usage is TRBV12-3 or TRBV12-4 and J usage is TRBJ1-2; no clear D. The CDR3 length is 12 residues.